This TCR beta chain was sequenced during a study of Tregs in tolerant kidney transplant recipients. Whole-study results and caveats: Tolerant patients' donor-specific Tregs expanded beyond overall Tregs, suggesting antigen-driven growth. Nucleotide sequences could not be compared across some patients' samples due to primer changes. Validation in larger populations is needed because few patients were studied.

Germline trimming cut 4 bases from V and 4 bases from J; bases unmatched to any gene: 6. This CDR3 is 15 amino acids long. In germline, CDR1 is SGHRS, CDR2 YFSETQ. A word on this clone: Its antigen is undetermined.

The data were produced by immunoSEQ multiplex PCR, yet TCRdb's version contains in-frame clones alone and is incomplete. The sample holds around 75,000 clones; less than 90% are singletons and the top ten take approximately 0.4%. Unstimulated regulatory T cells (CD4+CD25+CD127-), CD4+CD25- non-regulatory cells, CD4 and CD8 cells were FACS-sorted from thawed PBMCs. The sequence was collected from a human donor who received a combined kidney and bone marrow transplant. The source material was CD4+ T cells from blood, sampled before the transplant. The chain carries TRBV5-1 and TRBJ2-1, with 9 nucleotides matching TRBD2. In DNA, the CDR3 is TGCGCCAGCAGCGTACCTAGCGGGGAATACAATGAGCAGTTCTTC. Translating it yields CASSVPSGEYNEQFF.